One and the same sample provided the 25 T cell receptor beta chains below, sequenced in a study of blood T cells in healthy people across ages. Together with a sample-barcoded 5' primer, a J-beta primer mix was included in a second PCR lasting roughly 7 to 11 cycles. MiXCR was run by TCRdb on the 5' RACE reads, yielding one entry per CDR3 protein. The data show hundreds of thousands of distinct CDR3 sequences, around 26% seen once. Sequenced input: blood. These receptors all stem from a woman older than 75 in good health.

The chain carries TRBV9 and TRBJ1-2, with D possibly being TRBD1 (6 bases). Trimming left V 4 bases short and J 3 bases short, with 10 bases between. Germline V gene lookup returns CDR1 SGDLS and CDR2 YYNGEE. This CDR3 region has 13 residues. The CDR3 sequence is CASSRQEDYGYTF. CDR3 sequence (DNA): TGTGCCAGCAGCCGACAGGAGGACTATGGCTACACCTTC.

This chain links TRBV15 with TRBJ1-4; D is uncertain. The CDR3 runs to 15 residues. The V end was cut by 0 bases, the J end by 5 bases, with 10 bases between. The germline V gene encodes CDR1 LNHNV and CDR2 YYDKDF (reference sequence). The CDR3: CATSRDSGQNEKLFF. In nucleotides, the CDR3 is TGTGCCACCAGCAGAGATTCGGGTCAGAATGAAAAACTGTTTTTT.

This clonotype was observed at least ten times. This chain links TRBV6-1 with TRBJ2-3; 9 positions agree with TRBD1. Trimming cost V 0 bases and J 4 bases; bases outside gene matches: 5. The CDR3 is 16 residues long. CDR1 MNHNS and CDR2 SASEGT come from the germline V gene. CDR3 sequence: CASSEAGQGWPDTQYF. The CDR3 DNA reads TGTGCCAGCAGTGAAGCAGGACAGGGGTGGCCAGATACGCAGTATTTT.

This clonotype showed up many times. J is TRBJ2-1 and V is TRBV27; the D is unclear. The germline gives CDR1 MNHEY, CDR2 SMNVEV (reference sequence). The CDR3 extends over 16 amino acids. The V end was cut by 6 bases, the J end by 2 bases, with 17 bases between. The CDR3, as DNA: TGTGCCAGCAGCAACCTTCCGAGGTCCCCCTACAATGAGCAGTTCTTC. This codes for CASSNLPRSPYNEQFF.

This clonotype was picked up many times. The CDR3 is CASSLGVAGGQETQYF. The CDR3 bases are TGTGCCAGCAGTTTGGGAGTAGCGGGGGGGCAAGAGACCCAGTACTTC. The chain couples TRBV28 to TRBJ2-5, with 11 positions matching TRBD2. This CDR3 contains 16 residues. J gave up 2 bases and V 3 bases, and 5 bases lay outside the gene matches. The germline V gene encodes CDR1 MDHEN and CDR2 SYDVKM. The complete variable domain, with remaining parts taken from reference TRBV28 and TRBJ2-5, reads DVKVTQSSRYLVKRTGEKVFLECVQDMDHENMFWYRQDPGLGLRLIYFSYDVKMKEKGDIPEGYSVSREKKERFSLILESASTNQTSMYLCASSLGVAGGQETQYFGPGTRLLVL.

CDR3 protein: CASSLSRPTGELFF. For the CDR3, the DNA is TGTGCCAGCAGCTTATCACGCCCCACCGGGGAGCTGTTTTTT. V is TRBV11-2 and J is TRBJ2-2, with D unresolved. V was cut by 2 bases and J by 4 bases, with 8 bases left in between. The CDR3 runs 14 residues. CDR1 is SGHAT, CDR2 FQNNGV, per germline.

On this clonotype: A much bigger clone sits one base away, suggesting this may be a read error. This chain links TRBV7-2 with TRBJ2-7, with D maybe TRBD1 (6 bases). Trimming cost V 2 bases and J 7 bases, with 21 bases left between them. The CDR3 has 16 residues. The germline V gene has CDR1 SGHTA and CDR2 FQGNSA. CDR3 region: CASSLISQGIGNEQYF. The CDR3 nucleotides are TGTGCCAGCAGCTTAATAAGTCAGGGGATTGGAAATGAGCAGTACTTC.

Remarks on this clonotype: Given a much more abundant clone one base away, this may be a read error. This chain links TRBV3-1 with TRBJ2-7; possible D gene TRBD2, 5 bases. V was shortened by 10 bases and J by 7 bases, with 17 bases between the two germline ends. This CDR3 is 12 amino acids long. Germline assignment: CDR1 LGHDT and CDR2 YNNKEL (reference sequence). The CDR3 region is CATEGIGNEQYF. As DNA, the CDR3 is TGTGCCACTGAGGGTATAGGGAATGAGCAGTACTTC.

J is TRBJ2-1 and V is TRBV14; D gene unclear. With the DNA end fitting TRBJ2-7 better, the J assignment may be wrong. Germline assignment: CDR1 SGHDN and CDR2 FVKESK. The CDR3 totals 14 residues. The CDR3 DNA is TGTGCCAGCAGCTCGCGTGGGGTGGGCAATGAGCAGTACTTC. The encoded protein is CASSSRGVGNEQYF.

The J gene is TRBJ1-2, the V gene TRBV15; perhaps TRBD1 as D (6 bases). The V end was cut by 4 bases, the J end by 8 bases, with 20 bases between. CDR3 size: 15 residues. Germline V CDR1 and CDR2: LNHNV, YYDKDF (reference sequence). DNA of the CDR3: TGTGCCACCAGCATAACTCGCCAGGGGAGCGAAGGCTACACCTTC. This encodes CATSITRQGSEGYTF.

The chain uses TRBV7-2 and TRBJ1-3; no clear D gene. Trimming removed 4 bases from V and 3 bases from J, with 7 bases in between. Germline CDR1 is SGHTA and CDR2 is FQGNSA. The length of the CDR3 is 13 residues. The CDR3 DNA sequence: TGTGCCAGCAGCTCCCCCGGTGGAAACACCATATATTTT. Amino acids: CASSSPGGNTIYF.

In its sample, this clonotype was seen a few times. A clone one base away is much larger, so this may be a read error. CDR3 residues: CASSPEGVETQYF. DNA for the CDR3: TGTGCCAGCAGCCCGGAGGGGGTAGAGACCCAGTACTTC. J is TRBJ2-5 and V is TRBV7-9; perhaps D is TRBD1 or TRBD2 (6 bases each). Germline assignment: CDR1 SEHNR and CDR2 FQNEAQ (reference sequence). There are 13 residues in the CDR3. V was shortened by 5 bases and J by 4 bases, with 11 bases between the two germline ends.

This clonotype appeared a few times. The CDR3 here is CASSFKGAQDSPLHF. The CDR3 DNA reads TGTGCCAGCAGTTTTAAGGGCGCCCAGGATTCACCCCTCCACTTT. This chain links TRBV27 with TRBJ1-6, with D hard to call. The ends were cut back, 3 bases at V and 8 bases at J, with 14 bases in the middle. The CDR3 sequence is 15 residues long. Germline values: CDR1 MNHEY, CDR2 SMNVEV (reference sequence).

With regard to this clonotype: Germline and junction disagree at one end, which may indicate a read error. This rearrangement joins TRBV7-2 to TRBJ2-3; D not resolved. This CDR3 is 13 amino acids long. CDR1 is SGHTA, CDR2 FQGNSA, per germline. CDR3 bases: TGTGCCGGCAGCTTAGGCGGCACAGATACGCAGTATTTT. Translating it yields CAGSLGGTDTQYF.

This clonotype came up many times. The chain couples TRBV12-3 or TRBV12-4 to TRBJ2-4; D is undetermined. Deletions cut 5 bases from V and 0 bases from J, with 17 bases between. This CDR3 has 17 amino acids. CDR3 DNA sequence: TGTGCCAGCAGTCTACGGACCTCCCTATTAGCCAAAAACATTCAGTACTTC. Translation: CASSLRTSLLAKNIQYF.

This clonotype was seen at least ten times. The rearrangement joins TRBV9 to TRBJ1-6; D might be TRBD1 (5 bases). Germline V lookup: CDR1 SGDLS, CDR2 YYNGEE. V lost 4 bases, J lost 8 bases, and 16 bases lay in between. The CDR3 has 15 amino acids. For the CDR3, the DNA is TGTGCCAGCAGCTCCGCGGCGGGGCAATATTCACCCCTCCACTTT. Its translation: CASSSAAGQYSPLHF.

This clonotype appeared a few times. This could be a read error, since a much larger clone is one nucleotide away. The chain carries TRBV10-3 and TRBJ2-5; no clear D gene. The germline V and J ends were trimmed by 0 bases and 11 bases, with 16 bases remaining between them. Germline V gives CDR1 ENHRY, CDR2 SYGVKD. The CDR3 loop spans 14 amino acids. The CDR3 DNA reads TGTGCCATCAGTGAGTCACTGGACCCCGATGAGCAGTACTTC. Translating gives CAISESLDPDEQYF.

This clonotype was seen repeatedly, ten times or more. CDR3 nucleotide sequence: TGTGCCAGCAGACAAGGGCTGAGTCTAGATACGCAGTATTTT. It yields the protein CASRQGLSLDTQYF. The chain uses TRBV27 and TRBJ2-3; D uncertain. Germline V gene data show CDR1 as MNHEY and CDR2 as SMNVEV (reference sequence). The CDR3 has 14 amino acids. V was trimmed by 6 bases and J by 5 bases, leaving 15 bases between them.

This clonotype has at least ten counts. The chain carries TRBV5-5 and TRBJ2-5; TRBD2 agrees at 7 bases. The J call may be faulty, since TRBJ2-7 better matches the DNA end. The CDR3 length is 15 residues. CDR1 is SGHKS, CDR2 YYEKEE, per germline (reference sequence). CDR3 coding DNA: TGTGCCAGCAGCTTGGGTCTAGCGGAAACCTACGAGCAGTACTTC. Its translation: CASSLGLAETYEQYF.

The chain recombines TRBV2 with TRBJ2-1; D is undetermined. The germline gives CDR1 SNHLY, CDR2 FYNNEI. The V gene lost 5 bases and the J gene lost 0 bases, with 11 bases spanning the gap. This CDR3 spans 15 amino acids. The CDR3 spells CASSWKTGSYNEQFF. DNA of the CDR3: TGTGCCAGCAGTTGGAAGACTGGCTCCTACAATGAGCAGTTCTTC.

At least ten counts were recorded for this clonotype. This chain connects TRBV20-1 to TRBJ2-1; 8 nucleotides match TRBD2. V lost 1 base to trimming and J lost 0 bases; unmatched junction nucleotides: 8. This CDR3 spans 17 amino acids. Germline CDR1 reads DFQATT; CDR2 reads SNEGSKA (reference sequence). CDR3 sequence reads: CSARGDGGVSSYNEQFF. CDR3 in DNA: TGCAGTGCTAGAGGGGACGGGGGGGTGAGCTCCTACAATGAGCAGTTCTTC.

As concerns this clonotype: A much larger clone is a single base away; this may be a read error. The rearrangement joins TRBV11-3 to TRBJ2-1, with 7 bases that match TRBD2. TRBJ2-7 matches the DNA end more closely, so the J call is doubtful. From germline, CDR1 is SGHNT and CDR2 YENEEA. The CDR3 has 16 residues. Here the CDR3 reads CASSSRASGTYNEQYF. The CDR3 nucleotides read TGTGCCAGCAGCTCCCGGGCTAGCGGCACCTACAATGAGCAGTACTTC.

Ten or more counts support this clonotype. The rearrangement links TRBV7-2 to TRBJ2-3, with 8 bases identical to TRBD2. Unmatched junction bases numbered 8, after V lost 5 bases and J lost 7 bases. The germline V gene has CDR1 SGHTA and CDR2 FQGNSA. The CDR3 is made up of 14 amino acids. The CDR3 bases are TGTGCCAGCAGCGCCAGCGGGGGTGGTAATACGCAGTATTTT. It encodes CASSASGGGNTQYF.

Ten or more counts support this clonotype. This sequence joins TRBV6-2 or TRBV6-3 and TRBJ1-2; unclear D gene. Germline CDR1 MNHEY, CDR2 SVGEGT. The ends were cut back, 7 bases at V and 4 bases at J, with 19 bases in the middle. This CDR3 spans 15 amino acids. The CDR3 spells CASTTPPGRLYGYTF. The DNA of the CDR3 is TGTGCCAGCACCACCCCACCGGGGAGGCTCTATGGCTACACCTTC.

This clonotype was found once. Just one base apart from a much larger clone, this may be a read error. The chain has TRBV9 and TRBJ2-7; D is perhaps TRBD1 (5 bases). The germline gives CDR1 SGDLS, CDR2 YYNGEE. V was pared by 7 bases and J by 3 bases, with 14 bases between. The CDR3 length is 13 residues. The CDR3 reads CASGPTALYEQYF. The CDR3 bases are TGTGCCAGCGGCCCGACAGCCCTCTACGAGCAGTACTTC.